Below are 25 T cell receptor beta chains sequenced from a single sample in a study of Ad26.COV2.S vaccination and SARS-CoV-2 variants. Repertoires were generated with immunoSEQ multiplex PCR, while TCRdb's copy carries only in-frame clones and drops some. The sample shows approximately 420,000 clones, 75% to 90% of them seen only once. Treatment given: 15 to 20 received Ad26.COV2.S at low or high dose, single or two shots; roughly five received placebo; per-sample allocation not given. The study sampled participants on day 63 after the first vaccine or placebo injection. Sequences were derived from peripheral blood, sampled in a trial of Ad26.COV2.S vaccine versus placebo. The receptors derive from a person aged 18-65 years who received the Ad26.COV2.S COVID-19 vaccine or a placebo.

The chain joins TRBV9 to TRBJ2-2, with D unresolved. The CDR3 consists of 12 residues. Trimming stripped 4 bases from V and 5 bases from J, with 6 bases between. Looked up from germline, CDR1 is SGDLS and CDR2 is YYNGEE. The CDR3 protein is CASSRETGELFF. The CDR3 nucleotides are TGTGCCAGCAGCCGAGAGACCGGGGAGCTGTTTTTT. Full variable domain (remainder filled in from reference TRBV9 and TRBJ2-2): DSGVTQTPKHLITATGQRVTLRCSPRSGDLSVYWYQQSLDQGLQFLIQYYNGEERAKGNILERFSAQQFPDLHSELNLSSLELGDSALYFCASSRETGELFFGEGSRLTVL.

The rearrangement uses TRBV5-1 and TRBJ1-1; D is undetermined. Trimming stripped 0 bases from V and 5 bases from J, with 14 bases between. This CDR3 is built from 15 residues. Germline assignment: CDR1 SGHRS and CDR2 YFSETQ. CDR3 in DNA: TGCGCCAGCAGCTTGGCCGGAGGGTCGGCGACTGAAGCTTTCTTT. Protein sequence: CASSLAGGSATEAFF.

The chain recombines TRBV7-9 with TRBJ2-2; tentatively, D is TRBD1 or TRBD2 (5 bases each). V lost 5 bases to trimming and J lost 0 bases, with 16 bases between them. CDR3 length: 17 residues. CDR1 is SEHNR and CDR2 is FQNEAQ in the germline V gene (reference sequence). Here the CDR3 DNA reads TGTGCCAGCAGCCCTACTAGACAGTTCGCGAACACCGGGGAGCTGTTTTTT. This encodes CASSPTRQFANTGELFF.

This clone was counted once. The J gene is TRBJ2-3, the V gene TRBV19; D uncertain. Germline V lookup: CDR1 LNHDA, CDR2 SQIVND (reference sequence). This CDR3 is 14 amino acids long. V was clipped by 5 bases and J by 2 bases, with 11 bases between them. The CDR3 spells CASSLGFFTDTQYF. CDR3 coding DNA: TGTGCCAGTAGTTTAGGGTTTTTCACAGATACGCAGTATTTT.

The chain couples TRBV30 to TRBJ1-1; D might be TRBD1 (5 bases). CDR1 is GTSNPN and CDR2 is SVGIG in the germline V gene (reference sequence). CDR3 length equals 10 residues. V shed 4 bases and J shed 6 bases, with 6 bases lying between them. The DNA for the CDR3 is TGTGCCTGGAACAGGCCTGAAGCTTTCTTT. Its protein product is CAWNRPEAFF.

The CDR3 DNA is TGTGCCAGCTCACCGGACAGTCCCAATCAGCCCCAGCATTTT. This gives the protein CASSPDSPNQPQHF. V and J are TRBV18 and TRBJ1-5, with D perhaps TRBD1 (6 bases). The germline gives CDR1 KGHSH, CDR2 LQKENI. Trimming took 3 bases from V and 3 from J, leaving 9 bases between them. This CDR3 region has 14 residues.

The V gene is TRBV1, the J gene TRBJ1-4. TRBV1 is shown as a pseudogene. The CDR3 covers 16 residues. CDR3 sequence reads: CTSSHSPESTNEKLFF. For the CDR3, the DNA is TGCACCAGCAGCCATTCGCCAGAGAGCACTAATGAAAAACTGTTTTTT.

V usage is TRBV7-8 and J usage is TRBJ1-5; perhaps TRBD1 as D (5 bases). Germline CDR1 reads SGHVS; CDR2 reads FQNEAQ. Deletions cut 5 bases from V and 0 bases from J, with 20 bases between. The CDR3 sequence is 18 residues long. The CDR3: CASSGGRVGIYSNQPQHF. The CDR3 DNA reads TGTGCCAGCAGCGGGGGGAGGGTTGGGATTTATAGCAATCAGCCCCAGCATTTT. The entire variable domain, with the rest obtained from reference TRBV7-8 and TRBJ1-5, is as follows: GAGVSQSPRYKVAKRGQDVALRCDPISGHVSLFWYQQALGQGPEFLTYFQNEAQLDKSGLPSDRFFAERPEGSVSTLKIQRTQQEDSAVYLCASSGGRVGIYSNQPQHFGDGTRLSIL.

The J gene is TRBJ2-3, the V gene TRBV29-1; 8 nucleotides line up with TRBD2. The germline V gene encodes CDR1 SQVTM and CDR2 ANQGSEA. The CDR3 covers 15 residues. Trimming removed 4 bases from V and 5 bases from J; junction bases left unmatched: 11. This chain's CDR3 is CSVVGRRGAVDTQYF. DNA of the CDR3: TGCAGCGTTGTTGGGCGGCGGGGGGCGGTAGATACGCAGTATTTT.

The chain is built from TRBV21-1 and TRBJ1-4. TRBV21-1 is labeled a pseudogene. The CDR3 loop spans 19 amino acids. Here the CDR3 reads CASSNVVQRTHATNEKLFF. Here the CDR3 DNA reads TGTGCCAGCAGCAACGTGGTACAGCGAACCCATGCAACTAATGAAAAACTGTTTTTT.

The chain is built from TRBV21-1 and TRBJ2-7; the D segment call TRBD1 is taken from the table without a DNA check. TRBV21-1 is noted as a pseudogene. The length of the CDR3 is 13 residues. CDR3 in DNA: TGTGCCAGCAGCAGTTTATACAGCTACGAGCAGTACTTC. The encoded protein is CASSSLYSYEQYF.

V is TRBV6-5 and J is TRBJ2-1; 7 nucleotides agree with TRBD1. J lost 5 bases, V lost 0 bases, and 7 bases had no gene match. The germline gives CDR1 MNHEY, CDR2 SVGAGI. There are 16 residues in the CDR3. The CDR3 reads CASSYSHGTDDNEQFF. The CDR3 nucleotides read TGTGCCAGCAGTTACTCCCACGGGACAGACGACAATGAGCAGTTCTTC.

The chain has TRBV7-2 and TRBJ2-3; 7 positions agree with TRBD1. Germline V CDR1 and CDR2: SGHTA, FQGNSA. This CDR3 has 15 amino acids. Germline trimming cut 5 bases from V and 5 bases from J; bases unmatched to any gene: 10. Here the CDR3 reads CASSLPGDSQDTQYF. DNA of the CDR3: TGTGCCAGCAGCCTCCCCGGGGACAGCCAAGATACGCAGTATTTT.

The J gene is TRBJ1-1, the V gene TRBV11-2, with no clear D. Trimming removed 5 bases from V and 2 bases from J, with 15 bases in between. Germline-derived CDR1 and CDR2 are SGHAT and FQNNGV. The CDR3 is 15 residues long. This CDR3 reads CASSGTRGRNTEAFF. The DNA for the CDR3 is TGTGCCAGCAGCGGCACCAGAGGGCGTAACACTGAAGCTTTCTTT.

The chain carries TRBV19 and TRBJ2-1; 7 bases align to TRBD2. V shed 5 bases and J 9 bases; nucleotides not matched to a gene: 4. Germline V lookup: CDR1 LNHDA, CDR2 SQIVND (reference sequence). The CDR3 covers 12 residues. The CDR3 bases are TGTGCCAGTAGTGGACTAGACGGTGAGCAGTTCTTC. Protein product: CASSGLDGEQFF.

The chain combines TRBV7-9 with TRBJ1-3; 7 bases agree with TRBD1. The trim removed 5 bases at V and 0 bases at J, leaving 4 bases unmatched. This CDR3 has 15 residues. CDR1 and CDR2 (germline): SEHNR, FQNEAQ (reference sequence). The CDR3 nucleotides are TGTGCCAGCAGCCTAGGGACAGACTCTGGAAACACCATATATTTT. Protein: CASSLGTDSGNTIYF.

The chain carries TRBV19 and TRBJ1-3; no clear D gene. The CDR3 is made up of 16 amino acids. The germline CDR1 and CDR2 sequences are LNHDA and SQIVND (reference sequence). V lost 3 bases to trimming and J lost 0 bases, with 12 bases between them. In DNA form, the CDR3 reads TGTGCCAGTAGTATCGGAGAGGGCGACTCTGGAAACACCATATATTTT. This codes for CASSIGEGDSGNTIYF. Supplemented by reference TRBV19 and TRBJ1-3, the full variable domain reads DGGITQSPKYLFRKEGQNVTLSCEQNLNHDAMYWYRQDPGQGLRLIYYSQIVNDFQKGDIAEGYSVSREKKESFPLTVTSAQKNPTAFYLCASSIGEGDSGNTIYFGEGSWLTVV.

The rearrangement joins TRBV25-1 to TRBJ2-5; TRBD2 is a possible D gene (5 bases). CDR1 is MGHDK and CDR2 is SYGVNS in the germline V gene. The CDR3 is made up of 14 amino acids. Trimming left V 4 bases short and J 0 bases short, with 9 bases between. The CDR3 DNA is TGTGCCAGCAGTGGGACTGGTTACCAAGAGACCCAGTACTTC. It translates to CASSGTGYQETQYF.

The rearrangement links TRBV19 to TRBJ1-2; D is perhaps TRBD1 (6 bases). CDR3 size: 15 residues. V was clipped by 0 bases and J by 8 bases, with 16 bases between them. The germline CDR1 and CDR2 sequences are LNHDA and SQIVND (reference sequence). CDR3 DNA sequence: TGTGCCAGTAGTATAGATACAGCCGGGGGGCGAGGCTACACCTTC. Residues: CASSIDTAGGRGYTF.

V is TRBV6-5 and J is TRBJ1-6, with D possibly matching TRBD1 (6 bases). V gave up 6 bases and J gave up 10 bases, with 16 bases separating them. Germline V gene lookup returns CDR1 MNHEY and CDR2 SVGAGI. There are 14 residues in the CDR3. CDR3 region: CASRTSTGRSPLHF. DNA of the CDR3: TGTGCCAGCAGGACGAGTACAGGGAGGTCACCCCTCCACTTT.

DNA of the CDR3: TGTGCCAGCAGTGAACAAGGGGCACAAAACAATGAGCAGTTCTTC. This sequence encodes CASSEQGAQNNEQFF. The genes are TRBV2 and TRBJ2-1; D may be TRBD1 (5 bases). Trimming left V 2 bases short and J 5 bases short, with 13 bases between. Per the germline V gene, CDR1 is SNHLY and CDR2 is FYNNEI. The CDR3 spans 15 residues.

The CDR3 loop reads CASSYHTSGQETQYF. The CDR3 coding sequence is TGTGCCAGCAGTTACCATACTAGCGGCCAAGAGACCCAGTACTTC. The gene calls are TRBV6-6 and TRBJ2-5, with 8 bases identical to TRBD2. From germline, CDR1 is MNHNY and CDR2 SVGAGI (reference sequence). The CDR3 is made up of 15 amino acids. Germline trimming cut 2 bases from V and 1 base from J; bases unmatched to any gene: 3.

This chain uses TRBV5-6 with TRBJ2-7; tentative D call: TRBD2 (7 bases). Germline V gene sequence: CDR1 SGHDT, CDR2 YYEEEE. The CDR3 is 14 amino acids. V lost 4 bases and J 2 bases, leaving 13 bases between the germline ends. The CDR3 DNA sequence: TGTGCCAGCAGCCCGGGGGGCTCTACCTACGAGCAGTACTTC. The encoded protein is CASSPGGSTYEQYF. The complete variable domain, with remaining parts taken from reference TRBV5-6 and TRBJ2-7, reads DAGVTQSPTHLIKTRGQQVTLRCSPKSGHDTVSWYQQALGQGPQFIFQYYEEEERQRGNFPDRFSGHQFPNYSSELNVNALLLGDSALYLCASSPGGSTYEQYFGPGTRLTVT.

This chain uses TRBV19 with TRBJ2-2; either TRBD1 or TRBD2 may fit D (5 bases each). Germline V gene lookup returns CDR1 LNHDA and CDR2 SQIVND (reference sequence). This CDR3 contains 12 residues. The V end was cut by 10 bases, the J end by 5 bases, with 11 bases between. The CDR3, as DNA: TGTGCCAACCGGGACCTGACCGGGGAGCTGTTTTTT. It codes for CANRDLTGELFF.

This rearrangement joins TRBV7-2 to TRBJ1-1; D gene unclear. Looked up from germline, CDR1 is SGHTA and CDR2 is FQGNSA. The CDR3 has 13 amino acids. The V end lost 1 base, the J end lost 8 bases, and 11 bases lay between the germline ends. The CDR3, as DNA: TGTGCCAGCAGCTTAGGTCCCCCTAGCGAAGCTTTCTTT. Translating gives CASSLGPPSEAFF. Combining the CDR3 with reference TRBV7-2 and TRBJ1-1 gives the whole variable domain GAGVSQSPSNKVTEKGKDVELRCDPISGHTALYWYRQSLGQGLEFLIYFQGNSAPDKSGLPSDRFSAERTGGSVSTLTIQRTQQEDSAVYLCASSLGPPSEAFFGQGTRLTVV.